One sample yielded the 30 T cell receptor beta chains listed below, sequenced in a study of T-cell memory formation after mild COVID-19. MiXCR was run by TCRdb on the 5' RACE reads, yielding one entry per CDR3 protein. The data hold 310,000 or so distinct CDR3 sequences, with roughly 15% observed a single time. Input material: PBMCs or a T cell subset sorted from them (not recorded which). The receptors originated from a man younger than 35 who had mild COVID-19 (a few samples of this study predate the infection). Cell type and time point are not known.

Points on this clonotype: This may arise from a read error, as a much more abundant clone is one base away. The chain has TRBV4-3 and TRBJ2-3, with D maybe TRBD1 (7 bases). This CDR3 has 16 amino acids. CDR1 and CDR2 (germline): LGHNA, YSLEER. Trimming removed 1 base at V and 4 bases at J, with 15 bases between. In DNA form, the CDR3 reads TGCGCCAGCAGCCAAGTCAGCAGGGGGGCCTCAGATACGCAGTATTTT. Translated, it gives CASSQVSRGASDTQYF.

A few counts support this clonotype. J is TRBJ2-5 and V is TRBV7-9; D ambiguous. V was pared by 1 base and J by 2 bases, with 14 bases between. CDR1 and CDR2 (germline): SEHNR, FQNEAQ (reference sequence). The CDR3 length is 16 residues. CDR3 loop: CASSLEPGPVQETQYF. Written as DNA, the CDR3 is TGTGCCAGCAGCTTAGAACCGGGCCCAGTTCAAGAGACCCAGTACTTC.

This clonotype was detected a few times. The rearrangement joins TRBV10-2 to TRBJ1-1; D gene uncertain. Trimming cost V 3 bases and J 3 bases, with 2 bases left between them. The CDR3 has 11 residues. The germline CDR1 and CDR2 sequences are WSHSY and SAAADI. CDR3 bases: TGCGCCAGCAGTGACCACACTGAAGCTTTCTTT. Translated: CASSDHTEAFF.

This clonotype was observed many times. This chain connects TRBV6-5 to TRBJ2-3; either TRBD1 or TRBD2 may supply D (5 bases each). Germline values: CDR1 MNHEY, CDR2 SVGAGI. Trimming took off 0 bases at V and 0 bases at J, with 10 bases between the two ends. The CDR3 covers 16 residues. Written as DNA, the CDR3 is TGTGCCAGCAGTTACTCGGGACGGTCTAGCACAGATACGCAGTATTTT. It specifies CASSYSGRSSTDTQYF.

CDR3 in DNA: TGTGCCAGCAGTTACGCCCGATTGGGGCCCGGGGAGCTGTTTTTT. It is translated as CASSYARLGPGELFF. The V gene is TRBV6-2 or TRBV6-3, the J gene TRBJ2-2; possibly TRBD1 for D (5 bases). The V end was cut by 2 bases, the J end by 6 bases, with 13 bases between. Germline V gene sequence: CDR1 MNHEY, CDR2 SVGEGT. The CDR3 consists of 15 residues.

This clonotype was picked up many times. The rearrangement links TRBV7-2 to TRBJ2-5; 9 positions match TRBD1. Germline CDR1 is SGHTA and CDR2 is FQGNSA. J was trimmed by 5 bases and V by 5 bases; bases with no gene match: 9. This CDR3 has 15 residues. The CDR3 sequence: CASSTNRGPEETQYF. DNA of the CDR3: TGTGCCAGCAGCACCAACAGGGGGCCGGAGGAGACCCAGTACTTC. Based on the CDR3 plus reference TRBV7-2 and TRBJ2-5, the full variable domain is GAGVSQSPSNKVTEKGKDVELRCDPISGHTALYWYRQSLGQGLEFLIYFQGNSAPDKSGLPSDRFSAERTGGSVSTLTIQRTQQEDSAVYLCASSTNRGPEETQYFGPGTRLLVL.

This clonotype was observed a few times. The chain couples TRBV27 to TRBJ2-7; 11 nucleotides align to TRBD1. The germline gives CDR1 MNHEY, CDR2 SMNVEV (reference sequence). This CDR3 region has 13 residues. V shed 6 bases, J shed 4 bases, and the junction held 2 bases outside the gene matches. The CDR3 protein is CASRGQGVYEQYF. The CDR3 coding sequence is TGTGCCAGCAGGGGACAGGGGGTATACGAGCAGTACTTC.

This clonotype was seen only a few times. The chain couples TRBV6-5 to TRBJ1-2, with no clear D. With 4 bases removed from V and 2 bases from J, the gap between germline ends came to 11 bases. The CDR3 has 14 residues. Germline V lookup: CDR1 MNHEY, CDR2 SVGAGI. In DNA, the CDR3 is TGTGCCAGCAGTTCCCAGGCCTTGAACTATGGCTACACCTTC. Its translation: CASSSQALNYGYTF.

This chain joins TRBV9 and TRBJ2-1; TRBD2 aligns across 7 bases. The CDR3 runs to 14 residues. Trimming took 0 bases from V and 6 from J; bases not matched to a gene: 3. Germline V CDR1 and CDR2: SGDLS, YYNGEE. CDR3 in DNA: TGTGCCAGCAGCGTAGCGGCGGGGGTCAATGAGCAGTTCTTC. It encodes CASSVAAGVNEQFF.

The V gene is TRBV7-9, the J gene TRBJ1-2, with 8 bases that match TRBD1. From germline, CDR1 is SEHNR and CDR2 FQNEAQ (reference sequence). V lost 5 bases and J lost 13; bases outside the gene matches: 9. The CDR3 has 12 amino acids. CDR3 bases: TGTGCCAGCAGCCCGACAGGGGCTCTGGTCACCTTC. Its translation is CASSPTGALVTF.

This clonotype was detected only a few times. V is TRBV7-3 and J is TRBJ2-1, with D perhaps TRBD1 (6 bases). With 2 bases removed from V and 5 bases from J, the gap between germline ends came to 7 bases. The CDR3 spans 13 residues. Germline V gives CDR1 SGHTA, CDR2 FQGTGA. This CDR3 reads CASSLQGNNEQFF. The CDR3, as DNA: TGTGCCAGCAGCTTACAGGGGAACAATGAGCAGTTCTTC.

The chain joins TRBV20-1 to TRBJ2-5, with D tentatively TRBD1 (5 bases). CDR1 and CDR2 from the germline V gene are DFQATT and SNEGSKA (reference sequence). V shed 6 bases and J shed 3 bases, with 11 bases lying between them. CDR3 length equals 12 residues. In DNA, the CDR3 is TGCAGTGCAAACGTAGGGGAAGAGACCCAGTACTTC. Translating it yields CSANVGEETQYF.

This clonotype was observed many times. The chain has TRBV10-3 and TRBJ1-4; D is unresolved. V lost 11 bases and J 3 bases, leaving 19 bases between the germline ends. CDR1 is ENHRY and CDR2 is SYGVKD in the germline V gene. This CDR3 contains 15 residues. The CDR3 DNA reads TGTGCCGCTGGGAACAGCCTACGATCTAATGAAAAACTGTTTTTT. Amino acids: CAAGNSLRSNEKLFF.

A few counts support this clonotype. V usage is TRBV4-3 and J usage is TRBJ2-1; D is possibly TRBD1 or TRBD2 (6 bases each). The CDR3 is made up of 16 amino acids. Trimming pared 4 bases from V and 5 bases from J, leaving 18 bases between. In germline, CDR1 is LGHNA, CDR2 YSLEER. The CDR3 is CASSPQGWGANNEQFF. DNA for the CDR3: TGCGCCAGCAGCCCCCAGGGCTGGGGGGCGAACAATGAGCAGTTCTTC.

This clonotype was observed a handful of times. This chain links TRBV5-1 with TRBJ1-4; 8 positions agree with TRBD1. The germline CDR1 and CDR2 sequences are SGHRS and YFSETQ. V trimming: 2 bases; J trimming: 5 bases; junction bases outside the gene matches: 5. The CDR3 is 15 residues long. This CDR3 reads CASSFGTGNNEKLFF. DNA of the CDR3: TGCGCCAGCAGCTTCGGGACAGGAAACAATGAAAAACTGTTTTTT.

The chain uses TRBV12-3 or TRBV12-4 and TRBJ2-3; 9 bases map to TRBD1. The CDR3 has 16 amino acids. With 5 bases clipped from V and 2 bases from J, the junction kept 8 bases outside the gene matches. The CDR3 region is CASSQTGQGLTDTQYF. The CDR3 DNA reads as TGTGCCAGCAGTCAAACGGGACAGGGACTCACAGATACGCAGTATTTT.

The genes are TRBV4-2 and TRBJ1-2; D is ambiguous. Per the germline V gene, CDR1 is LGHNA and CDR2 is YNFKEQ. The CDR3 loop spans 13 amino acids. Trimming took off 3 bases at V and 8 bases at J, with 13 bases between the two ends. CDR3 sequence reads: CASSQSRIWGYTF. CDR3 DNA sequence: TGTGCCAGCAGCCAGAGTAGGATTTGGGGCTACACCTTC.

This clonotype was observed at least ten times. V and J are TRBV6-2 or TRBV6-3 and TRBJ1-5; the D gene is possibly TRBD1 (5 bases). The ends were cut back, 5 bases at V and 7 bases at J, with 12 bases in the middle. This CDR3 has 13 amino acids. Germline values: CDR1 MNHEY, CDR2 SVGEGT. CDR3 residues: CASSQSRDQPQHF. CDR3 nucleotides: TGTGCCAGCAGTCAGTCCAGGGACCAGCCCCAGCATTTT.

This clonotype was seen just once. The CDR3 region has the DNA TGTGCCAGCAGGGTGAGGGGAACAGGCGGCTACACCTTC. Translation: CASRVRGTGGYTF. The chain employs TRBV12-3 or TRBV12-4 and TRBJ1-2, with D perhaps TRBD1 (5 bases). CDR3 size: 13 residues. V lost 6 bases to trimming and J lost 8 bases, with 16 bases between them.

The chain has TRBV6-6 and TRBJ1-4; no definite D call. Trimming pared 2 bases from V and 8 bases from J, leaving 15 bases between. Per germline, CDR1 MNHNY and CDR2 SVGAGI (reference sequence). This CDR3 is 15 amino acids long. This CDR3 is CASSYGELGGEKLFF. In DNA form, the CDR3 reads TGTGCCAGCAGTTACGGTGAACTAGGAGGAGAAAAACTGTTTTTT.

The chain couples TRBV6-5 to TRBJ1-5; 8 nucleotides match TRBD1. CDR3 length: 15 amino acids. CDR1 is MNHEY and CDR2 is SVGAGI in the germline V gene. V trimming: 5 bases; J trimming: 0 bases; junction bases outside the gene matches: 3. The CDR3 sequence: CASSRTGSSNQPQHF. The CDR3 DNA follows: TGTGCCAGCAGTCGGACAGGGTCTAGCAATCAGCCCCAGCATTTT.

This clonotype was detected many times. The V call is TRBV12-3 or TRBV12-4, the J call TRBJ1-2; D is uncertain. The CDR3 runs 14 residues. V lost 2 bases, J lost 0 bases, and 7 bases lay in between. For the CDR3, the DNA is TGTGCCAGCAGTTTATTGGTTACTAACTATGGCTACACCTTC. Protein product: CASSLLVTNYGYTF.

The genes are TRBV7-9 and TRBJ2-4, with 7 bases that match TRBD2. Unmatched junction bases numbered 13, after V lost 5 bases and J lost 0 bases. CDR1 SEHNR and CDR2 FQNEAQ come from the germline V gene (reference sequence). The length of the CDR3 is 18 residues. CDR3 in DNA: TGTGCCAGCAGCCTAGAAACCTCTAGCGGACTAGCCAAAAACATTCAGTACTTC. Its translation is CASSLETSSGLAKNIQYF.

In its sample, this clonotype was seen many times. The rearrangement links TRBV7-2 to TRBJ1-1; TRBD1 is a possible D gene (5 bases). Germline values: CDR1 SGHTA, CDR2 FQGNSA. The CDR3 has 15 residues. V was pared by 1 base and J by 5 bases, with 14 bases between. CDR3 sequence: CASSLGGTQVTEAFF. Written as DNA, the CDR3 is TGTGCCAGCAGCTTAGGGGGGACGCAAGTAACTGAAGCTTTCTTT.

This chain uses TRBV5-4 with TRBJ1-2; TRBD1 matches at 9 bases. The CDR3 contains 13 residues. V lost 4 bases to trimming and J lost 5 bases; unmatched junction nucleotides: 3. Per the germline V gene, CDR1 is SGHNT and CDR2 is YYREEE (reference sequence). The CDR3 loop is CASSTGGRYGYTF. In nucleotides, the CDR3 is TGTGCCAGCAGCACAGGGGGCCGTTATGGCTACACCTTC.

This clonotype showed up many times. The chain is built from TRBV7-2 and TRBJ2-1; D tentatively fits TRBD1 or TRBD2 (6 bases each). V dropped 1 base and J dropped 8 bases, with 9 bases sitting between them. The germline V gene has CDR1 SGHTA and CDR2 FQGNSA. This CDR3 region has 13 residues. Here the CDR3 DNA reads TGTGCCAGCAGCTTAGTAAGGGGGGATGAGCAGTTCTTC. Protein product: CASSLVRGDEQFF.

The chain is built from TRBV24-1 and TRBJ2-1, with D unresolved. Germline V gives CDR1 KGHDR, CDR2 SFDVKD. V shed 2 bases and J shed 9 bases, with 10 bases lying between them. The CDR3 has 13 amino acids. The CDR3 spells CATSDYEFGEQFF. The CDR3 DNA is TGTGCCACCAGTGATTACGAGTTCGGTGAGCAGTTCTTC.

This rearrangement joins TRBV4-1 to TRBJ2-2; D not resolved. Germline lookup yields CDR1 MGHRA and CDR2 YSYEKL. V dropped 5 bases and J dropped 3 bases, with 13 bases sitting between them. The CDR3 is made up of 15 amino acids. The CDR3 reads CASSGSRTHTGELFF. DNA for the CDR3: TGCGCCAGCAGCGGGTCTCGAACCCACACCGGGGAGCTGTTTTTT.

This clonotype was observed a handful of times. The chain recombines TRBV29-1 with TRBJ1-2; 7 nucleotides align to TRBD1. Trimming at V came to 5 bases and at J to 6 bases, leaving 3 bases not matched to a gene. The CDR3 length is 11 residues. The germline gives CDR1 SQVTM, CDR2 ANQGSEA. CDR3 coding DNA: TGCAGCGTTCGACAGGGTGATGGCTACACCTTC. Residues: CSVRQGDGYTF.

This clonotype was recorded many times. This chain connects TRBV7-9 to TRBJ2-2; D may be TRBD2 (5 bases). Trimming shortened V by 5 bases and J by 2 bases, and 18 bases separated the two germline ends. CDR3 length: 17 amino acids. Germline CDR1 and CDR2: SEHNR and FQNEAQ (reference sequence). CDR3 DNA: TGTGCCAGCAGCCACCGAGGAGGCAGCTTAAACACCGGGGAGCTGTTTTTT. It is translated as CASSHRGGSLNTGELFF.